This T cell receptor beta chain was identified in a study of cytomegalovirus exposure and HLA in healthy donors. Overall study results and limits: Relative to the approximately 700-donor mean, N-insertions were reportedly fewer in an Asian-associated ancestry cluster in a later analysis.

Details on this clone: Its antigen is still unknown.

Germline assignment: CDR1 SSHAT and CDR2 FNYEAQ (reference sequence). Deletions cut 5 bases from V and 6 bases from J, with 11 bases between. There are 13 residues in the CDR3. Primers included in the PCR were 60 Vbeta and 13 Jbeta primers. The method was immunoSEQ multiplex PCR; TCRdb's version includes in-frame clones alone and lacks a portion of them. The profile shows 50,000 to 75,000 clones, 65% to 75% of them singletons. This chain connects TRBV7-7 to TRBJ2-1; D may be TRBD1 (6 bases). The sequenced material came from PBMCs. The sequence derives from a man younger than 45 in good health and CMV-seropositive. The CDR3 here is CASSVDSANEQFF. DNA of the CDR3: TGTGCCAGCAGCGTGGACAGTGCCAATGAGCAGTTCTTC.